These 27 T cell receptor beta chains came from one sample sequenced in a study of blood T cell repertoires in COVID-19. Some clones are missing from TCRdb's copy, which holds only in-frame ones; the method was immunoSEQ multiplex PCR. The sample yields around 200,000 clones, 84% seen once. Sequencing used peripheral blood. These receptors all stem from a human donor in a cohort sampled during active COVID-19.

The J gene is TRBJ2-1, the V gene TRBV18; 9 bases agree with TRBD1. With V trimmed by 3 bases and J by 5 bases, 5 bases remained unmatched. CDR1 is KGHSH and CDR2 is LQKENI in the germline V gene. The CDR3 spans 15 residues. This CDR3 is CASSPGQGENNEQFF. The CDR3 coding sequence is TGTGCCAGCTCACCGGGACAGGGAGAGAACAATGAGCAGTTCTTC.

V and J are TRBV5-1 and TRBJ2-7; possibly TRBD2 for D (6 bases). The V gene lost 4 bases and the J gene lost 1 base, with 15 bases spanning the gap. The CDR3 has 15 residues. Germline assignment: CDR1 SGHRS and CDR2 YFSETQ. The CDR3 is CASSLLAGSSYEQYF. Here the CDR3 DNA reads TGCGCCAGCAGCCTCCTTGCGGGGTCTTCCTACGAGCAGTACTTC.

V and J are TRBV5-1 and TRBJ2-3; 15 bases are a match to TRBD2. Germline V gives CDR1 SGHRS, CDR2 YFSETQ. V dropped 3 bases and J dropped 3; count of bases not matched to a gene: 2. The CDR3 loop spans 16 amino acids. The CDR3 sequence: CASSYGTSGGTDTQYF. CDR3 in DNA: TGCGCCAGCAGCTATGGGACTAGCGGGGGGACAGATACGCAGTATTTT.

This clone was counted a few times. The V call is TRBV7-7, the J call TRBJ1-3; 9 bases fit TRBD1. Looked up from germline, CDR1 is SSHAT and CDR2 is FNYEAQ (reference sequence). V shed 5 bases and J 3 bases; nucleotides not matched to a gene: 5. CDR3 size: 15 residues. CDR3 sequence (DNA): TGTGCCAGCAGCCCGGGGACAGGGCGTGGAAACACCATATATTTT. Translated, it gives CASSPGTGRGNTIYF.

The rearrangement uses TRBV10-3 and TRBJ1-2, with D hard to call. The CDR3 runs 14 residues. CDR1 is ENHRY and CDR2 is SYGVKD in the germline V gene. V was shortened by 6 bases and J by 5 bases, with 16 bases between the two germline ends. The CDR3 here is CAIRADLGGYGYTF. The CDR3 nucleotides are TGTGCCATCAGGGCCGACCTAGGCGGGTATGGCTACACCTTC.

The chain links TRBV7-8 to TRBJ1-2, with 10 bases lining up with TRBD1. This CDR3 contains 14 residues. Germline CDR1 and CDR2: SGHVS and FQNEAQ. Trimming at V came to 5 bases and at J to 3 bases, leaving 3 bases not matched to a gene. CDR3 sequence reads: CASSLGQGDYGYTF. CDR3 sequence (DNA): TGTGCCAGCAGCCTCGGACAGGGGGACTATGGCTACACCTTC.

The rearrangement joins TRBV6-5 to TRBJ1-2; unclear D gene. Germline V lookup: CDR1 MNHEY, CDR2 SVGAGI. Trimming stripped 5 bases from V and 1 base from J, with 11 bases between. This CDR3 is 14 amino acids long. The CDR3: CASSTNTNNYGYTF. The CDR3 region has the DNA TGTGCCAGCAGTACAAATACCAATAACTATGGCTACACCTTC.

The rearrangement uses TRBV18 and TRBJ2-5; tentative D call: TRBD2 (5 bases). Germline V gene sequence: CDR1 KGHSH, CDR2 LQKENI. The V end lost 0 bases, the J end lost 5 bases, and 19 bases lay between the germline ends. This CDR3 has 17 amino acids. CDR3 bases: TGTGCCAGCTCACCACCTTTGGTCCAGCGGCCCCCTGAGACCCAGTACTTC. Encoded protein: CASSPPLVQRPPETQYF.

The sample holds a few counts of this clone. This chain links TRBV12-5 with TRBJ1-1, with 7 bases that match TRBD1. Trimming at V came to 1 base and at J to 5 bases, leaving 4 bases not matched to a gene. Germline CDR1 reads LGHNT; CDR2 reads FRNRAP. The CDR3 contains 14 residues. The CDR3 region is CASGLEGAFTEAFF. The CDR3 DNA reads TGTGCTAGTGGTTTGGAGGGGGCGTTTACTGAAGCTTTCTTT.

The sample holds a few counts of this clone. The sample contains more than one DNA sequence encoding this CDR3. This chain's CDR3 is CAWSVRGGYTF. CDR3 in DNA: TGTGCCTGGAGTGTACGGGGTGGCTACACCTTC. The chain couples TRBV30 to TRBJ1-2; D uncertain. From germline, CDR1 is GTSNPN and CDR2 SVGIG (reference sequence). This CDR3 is built from 11 residues. The V gene lost 0 bases and the J gene lost 7 bases, with 6 bases spanning the gap.

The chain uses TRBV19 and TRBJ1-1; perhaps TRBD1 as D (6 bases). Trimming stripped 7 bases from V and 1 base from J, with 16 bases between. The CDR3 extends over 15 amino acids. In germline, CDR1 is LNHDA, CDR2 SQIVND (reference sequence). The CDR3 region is CASTQKRGANTEAFF. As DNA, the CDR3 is TGTGCCAGTACTCAAAAGCGGGGGGCGAACACTGAAGCTTTCTTT.

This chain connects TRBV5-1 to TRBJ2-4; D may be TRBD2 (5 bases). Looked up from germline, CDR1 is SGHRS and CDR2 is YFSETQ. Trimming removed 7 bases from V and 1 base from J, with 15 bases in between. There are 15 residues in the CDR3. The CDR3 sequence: CASGEGVRAKNIQYF. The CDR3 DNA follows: TGCGCCAGCGGTGAGGGAGTTCGGGCCAAAAACATTCAGTACTTC.

CDR3 bases: TGTGCCAGCAGCTTAGCGGGGGGGAACCAAGAGACCCAGTACTTC. It encodes CASSLAGGNQETQYF. The V call is TRBV27, the J call TRBJ2-5, with TRBD2 identical over 11 bases. The ends lost 6 bases at V and 0 bases at J; junction bases unmatched: 3. CDR3 length equals 15 residues. The V gene's germline CDR1 is MNHEY and CDR2 SMNVEV (reference sequence).

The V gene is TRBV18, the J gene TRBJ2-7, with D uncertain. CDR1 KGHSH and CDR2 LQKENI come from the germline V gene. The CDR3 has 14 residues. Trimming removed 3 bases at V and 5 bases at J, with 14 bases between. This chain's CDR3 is CASSPVEEMDEQYF. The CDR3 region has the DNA TGTGCCAGCTCACCCGTTGAAGAGATGGACGAGCAGTACTTC. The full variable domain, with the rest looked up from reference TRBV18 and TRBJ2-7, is NAGVMQNPRHLVRRRGQEARLRCSPMKGHSHVYWYRQLPEEGLKFMVYLQKENIIDESGMPKERFSAEFPKEGPSILRIQQVVRGDSAAYFCASSPVEEMDEQYFGPGTRLTVT.

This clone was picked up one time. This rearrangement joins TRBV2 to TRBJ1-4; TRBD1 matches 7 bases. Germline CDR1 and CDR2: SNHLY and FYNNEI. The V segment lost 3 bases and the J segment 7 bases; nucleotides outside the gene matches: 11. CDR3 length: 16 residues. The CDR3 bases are TGTGCCAGCAGTGATAATCAGGGGGATGGGGGTGAAAAACTGTTTTTT. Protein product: CASSDNQGDGGEKLFF.

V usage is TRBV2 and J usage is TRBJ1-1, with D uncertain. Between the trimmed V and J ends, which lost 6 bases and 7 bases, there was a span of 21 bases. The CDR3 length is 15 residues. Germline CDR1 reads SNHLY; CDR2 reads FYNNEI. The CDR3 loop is CASRTRDERAVEAFF. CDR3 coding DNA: TGTGCCAGCAGGACCCGTGACGAGAGGGCGGTTGAAGCTTTCTTT.

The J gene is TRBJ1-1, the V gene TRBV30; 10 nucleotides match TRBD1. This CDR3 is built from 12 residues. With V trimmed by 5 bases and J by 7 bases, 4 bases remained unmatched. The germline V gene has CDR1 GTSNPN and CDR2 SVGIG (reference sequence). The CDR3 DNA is TGTGCCTGGGGGACAGGGGTCAATGAAGCTTTCTTT. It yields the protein CAWGTGVNEAFF.

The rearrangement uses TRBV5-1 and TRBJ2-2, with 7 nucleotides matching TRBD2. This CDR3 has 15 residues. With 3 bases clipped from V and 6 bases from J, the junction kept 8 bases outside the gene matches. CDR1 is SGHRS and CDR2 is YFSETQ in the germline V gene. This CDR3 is CASSYQRGRSGELFF. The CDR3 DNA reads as TGCGCCAGCAGCTACCAGCGGGGACGCTCCGGGGAGCTGTTTTTT.

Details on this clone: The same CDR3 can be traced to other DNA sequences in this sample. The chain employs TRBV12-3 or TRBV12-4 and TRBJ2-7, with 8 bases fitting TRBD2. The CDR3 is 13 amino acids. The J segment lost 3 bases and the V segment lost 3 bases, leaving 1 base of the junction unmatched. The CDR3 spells CASSLAGGYEQYF. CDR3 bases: TGTGCCAGCAGTTTGGCGGGGGGCTACGAGCAGTACTTC.

The CDR3 loop is CASSVGGVHTEAFF. CDR3 nucleotide sequence: TGTGCCAGCAGCGTAGGCGGGGTTCACACTGAAGCTTTCTTT. The rearrangement joins TRBV9 to TRBJ1-1; unclear D gene. Trimming removed 0 bases at V and 3 bases at J, with 9 bases between. Germline CDR1 SGDLS, CDR2 YYNGEE. The CDR3 loop spans 14 amino acids. The complete variable domain, with remaining parts taken from reference TRBV9 and TRBJ1-1, reads DSGVTQTPKHLITATGQRVTLRCSPRSGDLSVYWYQQSLDQGLQFLIQYYNGEERAKGNILERFSAQQFPDLHSELNLSSLELGDSALYFCASSVGGVHTEAFFGQGTRLTVV.

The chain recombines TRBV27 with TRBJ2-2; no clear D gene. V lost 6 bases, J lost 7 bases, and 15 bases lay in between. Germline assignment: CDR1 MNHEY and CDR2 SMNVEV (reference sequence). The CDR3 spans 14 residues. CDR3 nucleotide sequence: TGTGCCAGCAGCTGGTCGAGTAGTCACGGGGAGCTGTTTTTT. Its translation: CASSWSSSHGELFF.

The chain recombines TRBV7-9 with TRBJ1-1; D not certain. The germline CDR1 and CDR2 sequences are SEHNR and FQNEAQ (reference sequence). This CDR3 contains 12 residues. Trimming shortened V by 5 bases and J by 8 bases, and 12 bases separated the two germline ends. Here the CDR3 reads CASSPGGWEAFF. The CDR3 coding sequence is TGTGCCAGCAGCCCAGGCGGGTGGGAAGCTTTCTTT.

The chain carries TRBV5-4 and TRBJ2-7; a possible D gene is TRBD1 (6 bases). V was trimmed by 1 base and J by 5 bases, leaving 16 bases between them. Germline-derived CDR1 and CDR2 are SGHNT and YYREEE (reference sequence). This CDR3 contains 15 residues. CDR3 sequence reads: CASSLNRTARHEQYF. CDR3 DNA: TGTGCCAGCAGCTTGAATAGGACAGCGCGCCACGAGCAGTACTTC.

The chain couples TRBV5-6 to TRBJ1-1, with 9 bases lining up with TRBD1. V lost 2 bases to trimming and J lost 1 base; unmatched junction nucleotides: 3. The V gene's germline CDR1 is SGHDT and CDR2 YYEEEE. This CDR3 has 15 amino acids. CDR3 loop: CASSFGTGRNTEAFF. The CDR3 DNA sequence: TGTGCCAGCAGCTTTGGGACAGGGAGGAACACTGAAGCTTTCTTT.

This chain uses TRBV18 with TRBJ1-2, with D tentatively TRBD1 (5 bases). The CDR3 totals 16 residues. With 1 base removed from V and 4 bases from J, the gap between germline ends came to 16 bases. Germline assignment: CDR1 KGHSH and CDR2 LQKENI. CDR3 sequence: CASSPLDSSNPYGYTF. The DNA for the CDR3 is TGTGCCAGCTCACCACTCGACAGTTCTAATCCCTATGGCTACACCTTC.

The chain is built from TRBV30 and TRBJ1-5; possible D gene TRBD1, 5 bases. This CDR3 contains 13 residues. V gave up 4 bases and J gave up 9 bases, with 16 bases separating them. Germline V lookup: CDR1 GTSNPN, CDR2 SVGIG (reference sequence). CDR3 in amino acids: CAWNSEGRGPQHF. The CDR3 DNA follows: TGTGCCTGGAATTCCGAGGGGAGGGGGCCCCAGCATTTT.

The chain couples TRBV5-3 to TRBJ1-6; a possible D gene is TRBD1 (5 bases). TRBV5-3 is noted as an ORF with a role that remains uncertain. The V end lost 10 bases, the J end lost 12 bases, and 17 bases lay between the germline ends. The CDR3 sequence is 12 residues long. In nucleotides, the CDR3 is TGTGCCCCTCCTAGGGGCCCTCAACCCCTCCACTTT. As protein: CAPPRGPQPLHF.